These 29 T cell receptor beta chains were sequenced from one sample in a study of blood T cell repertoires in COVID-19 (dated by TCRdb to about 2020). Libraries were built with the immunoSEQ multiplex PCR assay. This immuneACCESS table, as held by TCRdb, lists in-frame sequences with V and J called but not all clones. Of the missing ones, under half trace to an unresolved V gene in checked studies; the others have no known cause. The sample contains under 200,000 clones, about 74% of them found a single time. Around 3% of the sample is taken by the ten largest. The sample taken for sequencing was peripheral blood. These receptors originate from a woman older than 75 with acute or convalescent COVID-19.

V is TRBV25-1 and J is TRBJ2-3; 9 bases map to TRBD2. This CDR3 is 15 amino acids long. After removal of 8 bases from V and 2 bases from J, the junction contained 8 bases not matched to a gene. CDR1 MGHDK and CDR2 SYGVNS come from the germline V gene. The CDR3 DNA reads TGTGCCAGCCTTTCGACTAGCGGCTTCACAGATACGCAGTATTTT. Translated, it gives CASLSTSGFTDTQYF.

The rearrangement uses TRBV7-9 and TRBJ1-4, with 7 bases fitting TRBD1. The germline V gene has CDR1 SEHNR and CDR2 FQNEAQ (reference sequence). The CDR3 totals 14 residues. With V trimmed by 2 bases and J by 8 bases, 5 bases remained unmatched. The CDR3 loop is CASSLSGGGEKLFF. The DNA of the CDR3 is TGTGCCAGCAGCTTATCAGGGGGTGGGGAAAAACTGTTTTTT.

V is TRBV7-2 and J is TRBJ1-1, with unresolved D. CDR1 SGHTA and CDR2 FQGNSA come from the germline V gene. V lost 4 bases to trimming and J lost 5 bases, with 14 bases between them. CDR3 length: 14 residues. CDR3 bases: TGTGCCAGCAGCTCACTGGAAGCGAGGACTGAAGCTTTCTTT. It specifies CASSSLEARTEAFF.

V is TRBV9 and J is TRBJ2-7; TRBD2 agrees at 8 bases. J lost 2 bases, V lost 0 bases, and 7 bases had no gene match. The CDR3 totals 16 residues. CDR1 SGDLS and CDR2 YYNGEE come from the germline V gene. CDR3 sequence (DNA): TGTGCCAGCAGCGTAGGAGGACTAGCACCCGCCTACGAGCAGTACTTC. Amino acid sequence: CASSVGGLAPAYEQYF.

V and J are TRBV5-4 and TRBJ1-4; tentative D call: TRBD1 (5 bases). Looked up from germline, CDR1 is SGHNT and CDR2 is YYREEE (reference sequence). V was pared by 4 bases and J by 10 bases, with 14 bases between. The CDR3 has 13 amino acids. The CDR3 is CASSVAGLGKLFF. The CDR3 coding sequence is TGTGCCAGCAGCGTGGCAGGGCTCGGAAAACTGTTTTTT.

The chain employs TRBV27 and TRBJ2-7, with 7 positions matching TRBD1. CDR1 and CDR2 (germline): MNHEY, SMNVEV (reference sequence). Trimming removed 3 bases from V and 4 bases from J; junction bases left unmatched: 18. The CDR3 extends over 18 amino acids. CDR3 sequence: CASSLGTEGLTIPYEQYF. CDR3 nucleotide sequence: TGTGCCAGCAGTTTGGGGACAGAGGGATTGACTATACCTTACGAGCAGTACTTC.

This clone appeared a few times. The CDR3 region has the DNA TGTGCCAGTAGTATGCAGGATCAGGGAGAGACCCAGTACTTC. Translation: CASSMQDQGETQYF. The genes are TRBV19 and TRBJ2-5, with TRBD1 as a possible D gene (5 bases). V lost 3 bases and J lost 4, with 12 bases in between. Germline CDR1 reads LNHDA; CDR2 reads SQIVND (reference sequence). The CDR3 length is 14 residues.

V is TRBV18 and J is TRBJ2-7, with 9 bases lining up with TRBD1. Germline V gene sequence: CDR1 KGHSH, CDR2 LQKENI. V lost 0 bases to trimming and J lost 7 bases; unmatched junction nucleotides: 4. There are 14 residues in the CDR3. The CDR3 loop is CASSPPGTGREQYF. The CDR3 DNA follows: TGTGCCAGCTCACCACCCGGGACAGGGAGGGAGCAGTACTTC.

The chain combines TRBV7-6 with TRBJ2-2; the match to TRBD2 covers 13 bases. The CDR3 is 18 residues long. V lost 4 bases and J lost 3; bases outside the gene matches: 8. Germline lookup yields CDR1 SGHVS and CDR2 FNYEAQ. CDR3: CASSSRTSGRSDTGELFF. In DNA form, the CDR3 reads TGTGCCAGCAGCTCTCGGACTAGCGGGAGATCGGACACCGGGGAGCTGTTTTTT.

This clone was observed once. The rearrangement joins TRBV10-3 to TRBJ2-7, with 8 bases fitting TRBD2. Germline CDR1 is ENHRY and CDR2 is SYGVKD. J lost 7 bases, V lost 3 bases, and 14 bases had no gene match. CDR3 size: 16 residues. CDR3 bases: TGTGCCATCAGTGACGCCTTGAGCGGGAGAATGGAAGAGCAGTACTTC. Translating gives CAISDALSGRMEEQYF.

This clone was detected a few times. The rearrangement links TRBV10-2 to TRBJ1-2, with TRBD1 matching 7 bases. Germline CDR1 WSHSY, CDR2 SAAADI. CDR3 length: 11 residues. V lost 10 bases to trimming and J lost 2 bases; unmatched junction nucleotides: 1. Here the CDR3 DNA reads TGCGCCATACAGGGGAACTATGGCTACACCTTC. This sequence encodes CAIQGNYGYTF.

The CDR3, as DNA: TGTGCCTGGAGCGCGCAGGACAGGGGTTTGAGCGAGCAGTACTTC. Protein product: CAWSAQDRGLSEQYF. This chain links TRBV30 with TRBJ2-7; 9 bases map to TRBD1. The length of the CDR3 is 15 residues. V trimming: 3 bases; J trimming: 6 bases; junction bases outside the gene matches: 12. Germline V gives CDR1 GTSNPN, CDR2 SVGIG (reference sequence).

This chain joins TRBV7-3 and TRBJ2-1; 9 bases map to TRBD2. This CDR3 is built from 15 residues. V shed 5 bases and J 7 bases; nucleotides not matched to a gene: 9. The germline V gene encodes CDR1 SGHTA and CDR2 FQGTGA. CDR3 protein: CASSPLAGFFNEQFF. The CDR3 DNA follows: TGTGCCAGCAGCCCGCTAGCGGGATTCTTTAATGAGCAGTTCTTC.

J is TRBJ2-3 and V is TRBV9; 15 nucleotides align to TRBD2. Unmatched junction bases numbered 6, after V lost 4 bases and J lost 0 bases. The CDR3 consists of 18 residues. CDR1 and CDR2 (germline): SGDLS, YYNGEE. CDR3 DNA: TGTGCCAGCAGCCCGGGACTAGCGGGGGGAACTAGCACAGATACGCAGTATTTT. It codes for CASSPGLAGGTSTDTQYF.

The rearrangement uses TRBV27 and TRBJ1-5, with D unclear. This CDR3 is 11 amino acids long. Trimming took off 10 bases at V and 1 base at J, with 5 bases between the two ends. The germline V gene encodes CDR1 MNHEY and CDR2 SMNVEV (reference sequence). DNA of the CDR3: TGTGCCAACTGGAGCAATCAGCCCCAGCATTTT. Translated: CANWSNQPQHF.

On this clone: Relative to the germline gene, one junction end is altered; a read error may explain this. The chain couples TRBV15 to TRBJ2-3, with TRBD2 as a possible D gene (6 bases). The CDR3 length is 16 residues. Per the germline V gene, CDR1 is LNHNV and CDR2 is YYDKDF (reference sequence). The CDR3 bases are TGTGCCACCAGCAGCCAAATTCTGCGGGGCACGGATACGCAGTATTTT. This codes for CATSSQILRGTDTQYF.

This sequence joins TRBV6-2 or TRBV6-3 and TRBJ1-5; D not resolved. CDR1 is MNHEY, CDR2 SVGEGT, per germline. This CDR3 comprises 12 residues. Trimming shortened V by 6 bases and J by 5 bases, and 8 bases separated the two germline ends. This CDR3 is CASSSPYQPQHF. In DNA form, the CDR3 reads TGTGCCAGCAGCTCCCCCTATCAGCCCCAGCATTTT.

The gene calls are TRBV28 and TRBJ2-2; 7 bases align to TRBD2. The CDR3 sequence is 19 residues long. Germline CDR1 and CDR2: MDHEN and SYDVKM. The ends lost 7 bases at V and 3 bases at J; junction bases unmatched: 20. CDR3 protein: CASTPIPPYEGGDTGELFF. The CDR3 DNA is TGTGCCAGCACTCCAATCCCCCCCTACGAGGGAGGGGACACCGGGGAGCTGTTTTTT.

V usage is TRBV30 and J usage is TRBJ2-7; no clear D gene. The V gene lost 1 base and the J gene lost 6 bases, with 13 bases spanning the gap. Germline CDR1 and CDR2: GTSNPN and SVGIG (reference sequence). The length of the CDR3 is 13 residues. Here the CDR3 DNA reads TGTGCCTGGAGTGCTTCAGAAAGTCGCGAGCAGTACTTC. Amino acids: CAWSASESREQYF.

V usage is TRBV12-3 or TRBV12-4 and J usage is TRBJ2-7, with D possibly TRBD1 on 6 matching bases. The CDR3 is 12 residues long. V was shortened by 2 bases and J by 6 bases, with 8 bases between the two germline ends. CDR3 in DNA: TGTGCCAGCAGTTTAACAGGGCTCGAGCAGTACTTC. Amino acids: CASSLTGLEQYF.

This CDR3 is CASSFSWSGNTEAFF. CDR3 nucleotides: TGTGCCAGCAGTTTTAGTTGGAGCGGGAACACTGAAGCTTTCTTT. The V call is TRBV28, the J call TRBJ1-1; D unclear. The germline V gene has CDR1 MDHEN and CDR2 SYDVKM. Trimming left V 3 bases short and J 1 base short, with 12 bases between. The CDR3 consists of 15 residues. Combining the CDR3 with reference TRBV28 and TRBJ1-1 gives the whole variable domain DVKVTQSSRYLVKRTGEKVFLECVQDMDHENMFWYRQDPGLGLRLIYFSYDVKMKEKGDIPEGYSVSREKKERFSLILESASTNQTSMYLCASSFSWSGNTEAFFGQGTRLTVV.

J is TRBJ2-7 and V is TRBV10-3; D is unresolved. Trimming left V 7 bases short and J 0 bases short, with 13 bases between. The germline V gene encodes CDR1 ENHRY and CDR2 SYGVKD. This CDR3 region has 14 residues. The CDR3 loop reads CAIKSAERSYEQYF. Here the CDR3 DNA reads TGTGCCATCAAAAGTGCGGAACGCTCCTACGAGCAGTACTTC.

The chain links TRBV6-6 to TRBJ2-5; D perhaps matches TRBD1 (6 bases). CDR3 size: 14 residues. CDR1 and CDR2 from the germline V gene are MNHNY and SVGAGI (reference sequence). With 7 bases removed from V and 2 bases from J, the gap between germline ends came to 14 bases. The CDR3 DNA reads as TGTGCCAGCACTATCAACAGGGCTCAAGAGACCCAGTACTTC. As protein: CASTINRAQETQYF.

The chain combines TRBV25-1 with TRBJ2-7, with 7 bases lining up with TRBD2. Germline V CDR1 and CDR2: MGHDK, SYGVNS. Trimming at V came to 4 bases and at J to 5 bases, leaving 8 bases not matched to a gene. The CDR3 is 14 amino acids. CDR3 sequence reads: CASSGTREIDEQYF. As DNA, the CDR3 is TGTGCCAGCAGTGGGACTAGAGAGATTGACGAGCAGTACTTC.

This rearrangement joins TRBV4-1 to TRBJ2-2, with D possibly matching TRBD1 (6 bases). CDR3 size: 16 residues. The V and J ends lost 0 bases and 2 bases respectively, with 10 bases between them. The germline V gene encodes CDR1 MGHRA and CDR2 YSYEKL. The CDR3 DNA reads TGCGCCAGCAGCCAAGACGGGACACTTAACACCGGGGAGCTGTTTTTT. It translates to CASSQDGTLNTGELFF.

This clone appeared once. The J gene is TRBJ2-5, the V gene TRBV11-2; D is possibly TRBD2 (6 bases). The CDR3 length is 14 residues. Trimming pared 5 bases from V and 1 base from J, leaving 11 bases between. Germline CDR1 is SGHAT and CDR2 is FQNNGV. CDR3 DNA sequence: TGTGCCAGCAGCCCCAAGGGAGGCCAAGAGACCCAGTACTTC. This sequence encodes CASSPKGGQETQYF.

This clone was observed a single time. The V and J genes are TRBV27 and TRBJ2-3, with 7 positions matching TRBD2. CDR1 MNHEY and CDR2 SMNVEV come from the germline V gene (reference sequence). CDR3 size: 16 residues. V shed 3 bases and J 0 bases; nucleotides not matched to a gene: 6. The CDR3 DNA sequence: TGTGCCAGCAGTTTCGTGTGGGGGGGTAGCACAGATACGCAGTATTTT. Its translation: CASSFVWGGSTDTQYF.

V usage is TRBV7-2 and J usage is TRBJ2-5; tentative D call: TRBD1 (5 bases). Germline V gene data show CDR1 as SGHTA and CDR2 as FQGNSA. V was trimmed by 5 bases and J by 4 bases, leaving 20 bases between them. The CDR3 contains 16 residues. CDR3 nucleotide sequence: TGTGCCAGCAGCCCGAAACTCCAGGGATTTGGAGAGACCCAGTACTTC. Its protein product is CASSPKLQGFGETQYF.

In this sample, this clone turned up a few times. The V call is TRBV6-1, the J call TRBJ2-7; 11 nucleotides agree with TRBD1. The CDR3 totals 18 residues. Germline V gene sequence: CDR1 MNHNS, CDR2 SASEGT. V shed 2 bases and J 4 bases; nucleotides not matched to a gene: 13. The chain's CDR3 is CASSEQYQGTGGLYEQYF. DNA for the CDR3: TGTGCCAGCAGTGAACAATATCAAGGGACAGGGGGTCTTTACGAGCAGTACTTC.